What follows describes a single T cell receptor beta chain. Some clones are missing from TCRdb's copy, which holds only in-frame ones; the method was immunoSEQ multiplex PCR. In the table there are approximately 740,000 clones, around 74% of which are singletons. CDR1 is SQVTM and CDR2 is ANQGSEA in the germline V gene. Trimming cost V 5 bases and J 10 bases, with 15 bases left between them. The CDR3 extends over 12 amino acids. This sample is part of a study of shared clonotypes between healthy human individuals. Sequencing was performed on memory CD4+ T cells sorted from blood. Described subset: CD45RA-negative fraction. This sequence originates from a woman aged 25 to 39 in good health. The chain employs TRBV29-1 and TRBJ2-1, with D hard to call. The CDR3 reads CSVLPKMSEQFF. Written as DNA, the CDR3 is TGCAGCGTTCTACCAAAGATGAGCGAGCAGTTCTTC.